Sequencing of this T cell receptor beta chain was carried out in a study of shared clonotypes between healthy human individuals. The germline V and J ends were trimmed by 5 bases and 4 bases, with 12 bases remaining between them. Germline V CDR1 and CDR2: SNHLY, FYNNEI. The CDR3 extends over 13 amino acids. Libraries were prepared by immunoSEQ multiplex PCR; TCRdb keeps only in-frame clonotypes and omits some of them. The repertoire consists of approximately 460,000 clones, with around 77% occurring once and the leading ten covering around 12%. This chain connects TRBV2 to TRBJ2-7; D might be TRBD2 (6 bases). The sequencing sample was made of PBMCs. This receptor was obtained from a woman aged 40 to 49 in good health. Some clones in this sample may be carry-over from other donors' samples. The CDR3 DNA follows: TGTGCCAGCAGTCCGGGGGTATCGTACGAGCAGTACTTC. Amino acids: CASSPGVSYEQYF.